The TCR beta chain under discussion was sequenced for a study of shared clonotypes between healthy human individuals (TCRdb year 2020). For the wider study: A few men and a couple of women, aged 18 to 49 years, made up the cohort. Per donor, leukapheresis produced somewhere between about 0.8 and 9 billion PBMCs. To increase sequencing depth and limit assay-specific biases, different laboratories used diverse techniques to prepare libraries and sequence TCR repertoires. Blood TCR repertoires of roughly 5 healthy adults were deeply sequenced to estimate repertoire size and the extent of clonotype sharing between individuals. For each donor, CD4 naive and CD4 memory were each run on three plates, CD8 naive on two plates, and CD8 memory on one plate.

Cut back by 3 bases and 8 bases, the V and J ends lie 14 bases apart. Including the terminal cysteine and phenylalanine, the CDR3 comprises 14 residues. Just CDR3 DNA is preserved here, 42 bases in frame from base 1. Via the germline V gene, CDR1 is KGHSH and CDR2 LQKENI. The donors were healthy, HIV-negative adults with no recently reported acute infections or vaccinations. All donors were Caucasian adults living in Nashville, Tennessee, USA. CD4+ T cells were enriched through magnetic negative selection, after which naive cells were positively selected on CD45RA and the remaining negative fraction served as the memory subset. Blood was obtained by leukapheresis, after which PBMCs were separated by Ficoll-Histopaque density gradient centrifugation and cryopreserved in liquid nitrogen vapor phase. Analytical flow cytometry was used to check the purity and quantity of each magnetically sorted T cell population. Genomic DNA was isolated from each sorted fraction and quantified by UV absorbance on a Nanodrop 2000c.

Broad study findings and their caveats: Across a handful of donors, about 4.5% of naive CD4, roughly 3.3% of naive CD8, roughly 2.3% of memory CD4, and under 0.45% of memory CD8 clonotypes were shared. Higher generation probabilities were observed for clonotypes shared by all four sorted-subset donors than for non-shared clonotypes. Sampling was limited to blood, and TCR repertoires in tissue likely differ from TCR repertoires in blood. Naive subsets generally had larger estimated clonotype richness than memory subsets. Rarefaction of sorted-subset datasets indicated incomplete sequencing despite the large sequencing depth. Based on pairwise subsampling, the degree of clonotype sharing among donors was expected to be affected by sequencing depth. Because the study included only a small number of donors, the genetic and exposure-history diversity represented was limited.

Using the deep immunoSEQ assay, TCR CDR3 regions were amplified from genomic DNA by multiplex PCR. Extracted genomic DNA from each cell subset was spread evenly across all wells of several immunoSEQ 96-well plates, with each plate serving as a replicate. For sorted subsets, each replicate PCR was loaded with 200 ng genomic DNA, equivalent to 32,000 or so T cell genomes. Purified libraries were quantified with a Qubit 3.0 fluorometer, sized on a Bioanalyzer 2100, and re-quantified with the KAPA Library Quantification kit. A separate single-read 150-cycle Illumina NextSeq 550 flow cell was used to sequence each immunoSEQ 96-well plate. The published analysis was carried out like this. Because the immunoSEQ output included only junctional sequences and no quality scores, the filtering could not be the same as the filtering used for full-length reads. Sequences were annotated with PyIR, a Python wrapper for IgBLAST v1.9, using IMGT germline references to assign V/J genes and CDR3. Any read was removed if the V/J assignment was weak (E-value above 1e-6), the CDR3 was missing, or the read contained stop codons, out-of-frame junctions, or ambiguous translated residues. V3J clonotypes were defined as sequences sharing the same inferred V gene, J gene, and CDR3 amino acid sequence. The percentage overlap between two repertoires was calculated by dividing the number of shared unique clonotypes by the size of the smaller repertoire. Repertoire richness was assessed with RTK rarefaction, the Chao1 estimator, and Recon v2.1 estimates of unobserved clonotypes. For all TCRbeta clonotypes obtained by the gDNA method from four donors, generation probabilities were computed with OLGA. Sourced from immuneACCESS, this table was stored by TCRdb with only in-frame sequences that have V and J called. A share of the clones is absent; for the studies checked, an unresolved V gene accounts for under half, and the remainder has no known explanation. Clone size and the V and J calls come from that table; the DNA yielded D and trimming. The sample data list millions of clones, and 95% of these were observed just once. Around 0.13% of the sample comes from the top ten.

Points on this clone: Its antigen target is currently unknown. No much larger clonotype is one base removed from it; base qualities were not supplied.

What was sequenced was naive CD4+ T cells sorted from blood. The sample's cell subset or site label is to be understood as: CD45RA+ positively selected. The rearranged chain carries TRBV18 and TRBJ1-3; no D gene is confidently identified. The source is a man aged 18 to 35 in good health. The DNA sequence reads TGTGCCAGCTCACCTGAGACCGGGGAGGACACCATATATTTT. The translation is CASSPETGEDTIYF.